This T cell receptor beta chain is from a study of neoadjuvant nivolumab and ipilimumab in lung cancer. Whole-study context: Patients got nivolumab 3 mg/kg on days 1, 15 and 29; combination added ipilimumab 1 mg/kg day 1.

A few counts support this clone. Its antigen is unknown. Overall study results and limits: Higher pretherapy blood TCR richness went with higher resected-tumor richness. Resected tumors had greater TCR richness and clonality than uninvolved lung.

Data came from immunoSEQ multiplex PCR; TCRdb stores just in-frame clones and leaves some out. The data contain approximately 26,000 clones, approximately 80% of them seen just once; the ten biggest clones take up roughly 6.1%. Germline-derived CDR1 and CDR2 are SGHTA and FQGTGA. Between the trimmed V and J ends, which lost 2 bases and 2 bases, there was a span of 6 bases. The CDR3 spans 13 residues. V and J are TRBV7-3 and TRBJ2-5; D gene ambiguous. The clonotype originates from an adult with non-small cell lung cancer. The specimen comprised peripheral blood, sampled before neoadjuvant nivolumab, alone or with ipilimumab. CDR3 nucleotides: TGTGCCAGCAGCTTATTGGCACAAGAGACCCAGTACTTC. It yields the protein CASSLLAQETQYF.